This T cell receptor (beta chain) emerged from a study of beta chain features in type 1 diabetes (dated by TCRdb to between 2018 and 2020). In the study overall: Patients and healthy donors did not differ in mean age, gender distribution, total cell number or subset yield. A total of around 110,000,000 sorted cells were examined across all samples, and RNA yield correlated strongly with the number of cells per subset. In the study, TCRB repertoires of sorted circulating CD4+ T cell subsets from recently diagnosed type 1 diabetes patients were compared with those of matched healthy donors. Naive and central memory subsets were obtained from all 30 or so donors, but regulatory and stem cell-like memory subsets were isolated from only 8 patients and roughly eight healthy donors. Broad study findings and their caveats: Naive, central memory and regulatory TCRB repertoires appeared more similar among patients than among healthy donors. Shorter templates might have been favored by PCR, but patient and control samples were amplified and corrected together, so both groups would have been affected equally by any skew. Because cDNA rather than genomic DNA was sequenced, highly expressing activated cells could have been over-represented, although no difference in activation and CD3 levels was found between groups. Type 1 diabetes patients showed a moderate but significant shortening of TCRB CDR3 length in all four CD4+ subsets. Only small numbers of individuals were included in the HLA sub-analyses, which left unresolved whether HLA type had any influence on TCRB rearrangement. Patients with type 1 diabetes made fewer insertions and deleted more nucleotides at VDJ recombination sites, implying thymic rearrangement abnormalities.

V is pared back by 3 bases and J by 0 bases, with 12 bases lying between the germline termini. The CDR1 and CDR2 encoded by the germline V gene are LGHNA and YSLEER. The CDR3 contains 16 residues, cysteine and phenylalanine counted. The sequence is cut down to CDR3 DNA, 48 bases in frame from base 1. All of the isolated RNA was reverse transcribed with the High Capacity cDNA Reverse Transcription Kit, so expressed TCRB transcripts were sequenced. Naive, central memory and regulatory T cell samples underwent deep immunoSEQ sequencing, averaging approximately 3.5 million total reads per sample. Sorted cells were lysed in RLT buffer, and RNA was extracted using DNase-treated RNeasy Micro or Mini kits according to cell number. Each cell subset was processed separately to prevent cross-contamination, with patient and healthy donor samples processed together. TCRB sequences were amplified from cDNA with the immunoSEQ multiplex PCR, producing 87-bp fragments spanning the CDR3 region. Sequencing of the amplicons was performed on the Illumina HiSeq platform. In the source study's methods: Synthetic template baselines were used to correct PCR bias computationally, reads within Hamming distance 2 were collapsed together, and singletons that could not be merged were discarded. Reads were aligned against IMGT so that V, D and J genes, CDR3 length and insertions or deletions at six rearrangement sites could be assigned. Clonotype counts were normalized to sorted cell number within each subset before computing true diversity and Gini coefficients with the tcR R package. Repertoire sharing was quantified using the overlap coefficient calculated on TCRB nucleotide sequences. TCRdb obtained this table from immuneACCESS and retained in-frame rearrangements with V and J assigned. These tables miss some clones; where compared with another copy, unresolved V genes account for less than half of the shortfall, and the remainder is unexplained. For V, J and clone size, that table is used; D and trimming come from the DNA. The sample includes some 220,000 clones, with 11% observed a single time. Together, the top ten hold roughly 1.4% of the sample.

Each donor gave one peripheral blood draw, roughly 120 mL on average, collected into heparinised tubes. A BD FACSAria II and a panel including CD45RO, CCR7, CD25, CD127, CD95 and CD27 were used to sort naive, central memory, regulatory and stem cell-like memory CD4+ T cells. Every sorted population had a purity above 95%. PBMCs were separated immediately by Lymphoprep density gradient centrifugation and were stained directly, without being cultured. So that batch effects would be minimized, each experiment stained and sorted samples in pairs, pairing one healthy donor with one patient. A word on this clone: Its antigen specificity is not known. No base qualities exist here, and no much larger clone lies one base off it.

The TCR originated in a man between 18 and 35 years old in good health. The sequence joins TRBV4-3 to TRBJ2-1; the D gene lacks a confident call. The specimen sequenced was central memory CD4+ T cells from blood. The DNA is TGCGCCAGCAGCCACCCGGGTTCCAGCTCCTACAATGAGCAGTTCTTC. Its protein product is CASSHPGSSSYNEQFF.